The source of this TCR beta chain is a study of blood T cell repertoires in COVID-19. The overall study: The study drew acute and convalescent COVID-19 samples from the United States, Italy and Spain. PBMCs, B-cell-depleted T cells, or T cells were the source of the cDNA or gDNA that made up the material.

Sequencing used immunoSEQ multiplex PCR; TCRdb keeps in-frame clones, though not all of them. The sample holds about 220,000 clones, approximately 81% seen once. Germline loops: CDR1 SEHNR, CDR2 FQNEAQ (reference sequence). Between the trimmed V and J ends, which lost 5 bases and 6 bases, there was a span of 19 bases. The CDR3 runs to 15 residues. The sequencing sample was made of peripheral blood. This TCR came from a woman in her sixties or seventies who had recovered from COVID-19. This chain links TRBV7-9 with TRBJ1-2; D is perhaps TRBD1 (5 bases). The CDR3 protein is CASSVMVSGSDGYTF. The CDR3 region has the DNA TGTGCCAGCAGCGTAATGGTATCAGGGTCGGATGGCTACACCTTC.